A selection of T cell receptor beta chains follows, all from one sample in a study of blood T cell repertoires in COVID-19. Libraries were prepared by immunoSEQ multiplex PCR; TCRdb keeps only in-frame clonotypes and omits some of them. The repertoire consists of around 41,000 clones, with more than 75% occurring once and the leading ten covering roughly 13%. The specimen was peripheral blood. The source of these receptors is a human donor in a cohort sampled during active COVID-19. Both conserved end residues are part of each CDR3.

TRBJ2-3 TRBV2 CASSEAPPRSGGTTDTQYF
TRBJ2-7 TRBV5-1 CASSLGTGPYEQYF
TRBJ1-2 TRBV9 CASSADRGRGYGYTF
TRBJ1-2 TRBV12-2 CASRSVPGKNGYTF
TRBJ1-2 TRBV7-9 CASSSGQGAYGYTF
TRBJ2-3 TRBV5-1 CASSPGGGGTQYF
TRBJ1-2 TRBV29-1 CSVETGGGNNYGYTF
TRBJ1-5 TRBV4-2 CASSPAQGENQPQHF
TRBJ2-1 TRBV19 CASSRDRVGNEQFF
TRBJ2-1 TRBV5-1 CASSLLAGNYNEQFF
TRBJ2-5 TRBV5-1 CASAAGALGETQYF
TRBJ2-2 TRBV10-1 CASSEGARGTGELFF
TRBJ2-7 TRBV3-1/TRBV3-2 CASSQGGYEQYF
TRBJ1-1 TRBV6-5 CASSYRDSNTEAFF
TRBJ2-3 TRBV6-5 CASRDSERDTQYF
TRBJ2-7 TRBV6-5 CASRGGGSSYEQYF
TRBJ1-3 TRBV13 CASSAGEGNTIYF
TRBJ2-3 TRBV5-1 CASSPELAGATDTQYF
TRBJ1-4 TRBV7-9 CASSQGARGEKLFF
TRBJ2-3 TRBV9 CASSRGGGIADTQYF
TRBJ2-3 TRBV14 CASSQDEQNLSDTQYF
TRBJ2-1 TRBV5-6 CASSHEAGEVYNEQFF
TRBJ2-7 TRBV18 CASSPQRQGWDEQYF
TRBJ2-7 TRBV6-5 CASGMGPRYEQYF